Below, 17 T cell receptor beta chains from the same sample are listed, as sequenced in a study of T cell repertoires in cytomegalovirus infection. MiXCR was run by TCRdb on the reads, yielding one entry per CDR3 protein. The sample carries fewer than 550,000 distinct CDR3 sequences, roughly 30% recorded once. Sequenced: PBMCs. The receptors stem from a human donor in good health (CMV status not recorded). Some clones in this sample may be carry-over from other donors' samples.

The rearrangement joins TRBV7-8 to TRBJ2-1, with D perhaps matching TRBD2 (6 bases). This CDR3 region has 16 residues. V lost 5 bases to trimming and J lost 0 bases, with 14 bases between them. The germline V gene has CDR1 SGHVS and CDR2 FQNEAQ. The CDR3 sequence: CASSDRLVSSYNEQFF. The CDR3 DNA reads as TGTGCCAGCAGCGACCGACTAGTGAGCTCCTACAATGAGCAGTTCTTC.

The sample holds a few counts of this clonotype. The chain uses TRBV5-1 and TRBJ2-1, with D perhaps matching TRBD1 or TRBD2 (5 bases each). The CDR3 consists of 12 residues. The V end lost 0 bases, the J end lost 8 bases, and 6 bases lay between the germline ends. The germline gives CDR1 SGHRS, CDR2 YFSETQ. CDR3 sequence (DNA): TGCGCCAGCAGCTTGGAGGGACATGAGCAGTTCTTC. Protein product: CASSLEGHEQFF.

The gene calls are TRBV30 and TRBJ1-1; tentatively, D is TRBD1 (5 bases). The germline CDR1 and CDR2 sequences are GTSNPN and SVGIG (reference sequence). V dropped 2 bases and J dropped 5 bases, with 21 bases sitting between them. This CDR3 region has 16 residues. CDR3 nucleotide sequence: TGTGCCTGGAGTCCAAGGATCAGGGTAAGGAGAACTGAAGCTTTCTTT. Encoded protein: CAWSPRIRVRRTEAFF.

This chain links TRBV12-3 or TRBV12-4 with TRBJ2-1, with D hard to call. The CDR3 contains 12 residues. V lost 1 base to trimming and J lost 7 bases, with 5 bases between them. This CDR3 reads CASSLGWNEQFF. The CDR3 region has the DNA TGTGCCAGCAGTTTAGGGTGGAATGAGCAGTTCTTC.

The chain is built from TRBV20-1 and TRBJ1-4; no reliable D call. V was trimmed by 1 base and J by 0 bases, leaving 6 bases between them. Germline values: CDR1 DFQATT, CDR2 SNEGSKA (reference sequence). The CDR3 is 14 residues long. CDR3: CSARARPTNEKLFF. The CDR3 DNA sequence: TGCAGTGCTAGAGCCAGACCAACTAATGAAAAACTGTTTTTT.

The V call is TRBV12-3 or TRBV12-4, the J call TRBJ2-2; 7 nucleotides agree with TRBD1. The CDR3 runs 15 residues. The J segment lost 4 bases and the V segment lost 4 bases, leaving 6 bases of the junction unmatched. CDR3 protein: CASSSRQGFTGELFF. CDR3 in DNA: TGTGCCAGCAGTTCCAGACAGGGATTCACCGGGGAGCTGTTTTTT.

This sequence joins TRBV19 and TRBJ2-1, with 7 nucleotides matching TRBD2. The CDR3 totals 16 residues. With 3 bases clipped from V and 0 bases from J, the junction kept 5 bases outside the gene matches. Germline V gene sequence: CDR1 LNHDA, CDR2 SQIVND (reference sequence). CDR3 amino acids: CASSIPGGSSYNEQFF. CDR3 DNA: TGTGCCAGTAGTATCCCCGGGGGGAGCTCCTACAATGAGCAGTTCTTC. Together with reference TRBV19 and TRBJ2-1, the CDR3 gives the full variable domain: DGGITQSPKYLFRKEGQNVTLSCEQNLNHDAMYWYRQDPGQGLRLIYYSQIVNDFQKGDIAEGYSVSREKKESFPLTVTSAQKNPTAFYLCASSIPGGSSYNEQFFGPGTRLTVL.

This chain connects TRBV5-6 to TRBJ2-2; D is unclear. The CDR3 extends over 14 amino acids. The V end was cut by 4 bases, the J end by 0 bases, with 7 bases between. Per the germline V gene, CDR1 is SGHDT and CDR2 is YYEEEE. The CDR3 region has the DNA TGTGCCAGCAGCCCACTCCCGAACACCGGGGAGCTGTTTTTT. It is translated as CASSPLPNTGELFF.

This clonotype came up a few times. V gene TRBV20-1 combines with J gene TRBJ1-5, with 7 bases that match TRBD1. Germline V CDR1 and CDR2: DFQATT, SNEGSKA (reference sequence). CDR3 size: 14 residues. V trimming: 4 bases; J trimming: 2 bases; junction bases outside the gene matches: 5. CDR3 sequence reads: CSANRGSGNQPQHF. CDR3 coding DNA: TGCAGTGCTAACAGGGGATCGGGCAATCAGCCCCAGCATTTT.

This clonotype was counted between two and nine times. The rearrangement joins TRBV19 to TRBJ2-1, with D unresolved. In germline, CDR1 is LNHDA, CDR2 SQIVND (reference sequence). Trimming removed 0 bases at V and 10 bases at J, with 10 bases between. The CDR3 contains 13 residues. The CDR3 nucleotides are TGTGCCAGTAGTATAGATCAATGGGGAGAGCAGTTCTTC. Translated: CASSIDQWGEQFF.

As for this clonotype: It may be a read error: a sequence one base away is much more abundant. The chain couples TRBV7-3 to TRBJ2-7; D is unresolved. Germline V gene lookup returns CDR1 SGHTA and CDR2 FQGTGA. The CDR3 loop spans 14 amino acids. The V and J ends lost 5 bases and 5 bases respectively, with 16 bases between them. The CDR3 coding sequence is TGTGCCAGCAGCGCAACTCCTTCGTGGGACGAGCAGTACTTC. It is translated as CASSATPSWDEQYF. Full variable domain (outside the CDR3, taken from reference TRBV7-3 and TRBJ2-7): GAGVSQTPSNKVTEKGKYVELRCDPISGHTALYWYRQSLGQGPEFLIYFQGTGAADDSGLPNDRFFAVRPEGSVSTLKIQRTERGDSAVYLCASSATPSWDEQYFGPGTRLTVT.

The chain links TRBV18 to TRBJ2-2, with D unclear. V lost 2 bases to trimming and J lost 3 bases, with 10 bases between them. The CDR3 covers 15 residues. In germline, CDR1 is KGHSH, CDR2 LQKENI. The CDR3 sequence is CASSPVRPDTGELFF. In nucleotides, the CDR3 is TGTGCCAGCTCACCAGTGAGGCCCGACACCGGGGAGCTGTTTTTT.

Ten or more counts support this clonotype. This chain connects TRBV7-2 to TRBJ2-7; D perhaps matches TRBD1 (9 bases). Germline-derived CDR1 and CDR2 are SGHTA and FQGNSA. The CDR3 has 16 amino acids. Trimming shortened V by 4 bases and J by 0 bases, and 16 bases separated the two germline ends. The CDR3 coding sequence is TGTGCCAGCAGCTCACGGGGGGGACAGGGCTCCTACGAGCAGTACTTC. Its translation: CASSSRGGQGSYEQYF.

The table lists this clonotype with a few counts. The chain recombines TRBV4-1 with TRBJ2-1; D call uncertain. CDR3 length: 18 residues. Germline CDR1 is MGHRA and CDR2 is YSYEKL. V lost 0 bases and J 2 bases, leaving 17 bases between the germline ends. In nucleotides, the CDR3 is TGCGCCAGCAGCCAAGATCTCTTGGCCGCAGACCCCTACAATGAGCAGTTCTTC. This translates into CASSQDLLAADPYNEQFF.

CDR3 sequence reads: CASASSRPSNQPQHF. The CDR3 region has the DNA TGTGCCAGCGCCTCATCCCGGCCAAGCAATCAGCCCCAGCATTTT. V usage is TRBV6-2 or TRBV6-3 and J usage is TRBJ1-5, with D hard to call. The CDR3 sequence is 15 residues long. Germline V gene sequence: CDR1 MNHEY, CDR2 SVGEGT. V shed 8 bases and J shed 1 base, with 15 bases lying between them.

A few counts support this clonotype. V and J are TRBV3-1 and TRBJ1-1; 12 bases are shared with TRBD1. J lost 11 bases, V lost 2 bases, and 3 bases had no gene match. Looked up from germline, CDR1 is LGHDT and CDR2 is YNNKEL (reference sequence). This CDR3 is built from 13 residues. The CDR3 sequence: CASSQRDRGRAFF. The CDR3 DNA reads TGTGCCAGCAGCCAACGGGACAGGGGGCGTGCTTTCTTT.

V and J are TRBV6-1 and TRBJ2-3; 10 bases are a match to TRBD1. The J segment lost 4 bases and the V segment lost 5 bases, leaving 6 bases of the junction unmatched. The CDR3 has 15 residues. The germline V gene encodes CDR1 MNHNS and CDR2 SASEGT. Here the CDR3 reads CASSYRDRGPDTQYF. CDR3 sequence (DNA): TGTGCCAGCAGTTACAGGGACAGGGGCCCAGATACGCAGTATTTT.